This T cell receptor beta chain was obtained from a study of human T cells and chemical hapten exposure. Noted time point: patch test 1, 2 weeks after DPC sensitization. As for treatment: therapeutic diphenylcyclopropenone sensitization with weekly scalp DPC. As the library was built, unique molecular identifiers were attached to individual cDNA molecules. TCRdb recomputed calls from the RACE reads with MiXCR, one row per CDR3 protein. The profile covers approximately 77,000 distinct CDR3 sequences, with approximately 8% appearing a single time and approximately 1.5% taken by the ten largest. This CDR3 contains 14 residues. Trimming removed 2 bases from V and 7 bases from J, with 11 bases in between.

The source was whole blood, collected in connection with sensitization to the hapten diphenylcyclopropenone (DPC). This receptor was taken from a woman aged 30 to 39 with alopecia areata. Some clones in this sample may be carry-over from other donors' samples. The rearrangement uses TRBV12-3 or TRBV12-4 and TRBJ2-2; possible D gene TRBD2, 5 bases. The CDR3 DNA follows: TGTGCCAGCAGTTTAAGCGCCGGAGGCGGGGAGCTGTTTTTT. Translating gives CASSLSAGGGELFF.